This record looks at one T cell receptor beta chain sequence and its context. Its cognate antigen has yet to be identified. No per-base quality is available; no much larger clone lies one base away. The immunoSEQ hsTCRB assay version 4 in survey mode was used to sequence TCRbeta repertoires from genomic DNA. For TCRbeta sequencing, genomic DNA was diluted to around 9.7 ng/uL, with up to about 1 ug used per sample. Per the source publication's procedure: TCRbeta data were analyzed in ImmunoSeq Analyzer 3.0, with diversity computed on productive nucleotide rearrangements. Using the Immunarch R package, lower-bound TCR diversity was estimated with the improved Chao index and clonality was estimated with the Gini coefficient. Different nucleotide rearrangements encoding the same CDR3beta amino acid sequence were counted as distinct clonotypes. Differential abundance analysis found TCRbeta sequences that were significantly enriched in antigen-responding cells compared with anti-CD3/anti-CD28-activated cells. Using predicted peptide-MHC specificity as the basis, GLIPH2 grouped TCRs into clusters, both for each participant individually and for the merged data sets that combined participants. Entries here come from immuneACCESS through TCRdb and include only in-frame sequences with V and J called. Some clones fail to appear in such tables; in the studies checked, an unresolved V gene covers under half of the shortfall, and the cause of the remainder is unknown. For V, J and clone size, that table is used; D and trimming come from the DNA. The sample has 24,000 or so clones on record, about 74% of them singletons. The ten top clones hold approximately 1.7% of the sample.

The CDR3, from cysteine to phenylalanine, totals 12 residues. This entry keeps only the CDR3 DNA: 36 bases, framed from base 1. V loses 5 bases, J loses 4 bases, and the germline ends lie 12 bases apart. Reading the germline V gene gives CDR1 SQVTM and CDR2 ANQGSEA. The treatment or condition label here, explained by the study, means: suppressive antiretroviral therapy. A pool of overlapping HIV-1 Gag 15-mer peptides, at 0.75 to 1 ug per peptide per mL, was used to stimulate the cells. CD4+ T cells that responded were sorted based on upregulation of both CD40 ligand and CD69. Participants were HIV-1-infected adults who started suppressive ART during chronic infection. For at least 4 years, the participants' plasma HIV-1 RNA had been undetectable, below 50 copies/mL. To be included, a participant needed positive CMV serology and a CD4+ T cell count above 400 cells/uL. Before stimulation, PBMCs were isolated using density centrifugation and then depleted of CD8+ T cells. For around 18 hours, CD8-depleted PBMCs were stimulated with anti-CD28/CD49d costimulation, a CD40-blocking antibody, and enfuvirtide, which was added to prevent new infections. Cell sorting was performed on a Beckman Coulter MoFlo Legacy or XDP sorter, and dead cells were excluded with propidium iodide. For samples with more than one million cells, genomic DNA was extracted with the QIAamp DNA Mini Kit, and for all other samples the Quick-DNA Microprep Kit was used.

This specimen comes from a study of persistence of HIV-infected CD4 T cells (dated by TCRdb to the early 2020s). Regarding the complete study: Suppressive ART had been received by participants for a median of about eight years. Peripheral blood samples of up to 180 mL were collected at multiple time points, except for a couple of participants, who underwent leukapheresis at a single time point. CMV- and HIV-1 Gag-responding CD4+ T cells were isolated from ART-treated individuals so that antigen-driven clonal expansion of HIV-1-infected cells could be examined. The clonality of all cells in each sorted population was measured by TCRbeta sequencing, and the clonality of infected cells was measured by proviral sequencing. For the TCR cluster analysis across participants, eight or nine participants were included for CMV and more than five participants for Gag. The paper as a whole reports these results and caveats: TCRbeta richness in CMV- and Gag-responding cells was significantly lower than in anti-CD3/anti-CD28-responding cells; CMV-responding cells had higher oligoclonality than CD3/CD28-stimulated and Gag-responding cells. Antigen-responding cells were enriched for degenerate expanded CDR3beta sequences, which suggests convergent selection of CD4+ responses to CMV and Gag. Because the TCR analyses were done in bulk, restricting them to just the rare CMV-responding cells that actually carried HIV-1 proviruses was not possible. Only a small number of individuals took part in the study, and the range of antigens tested was limited. Within the same sorted populations, TCR oligoclonality correlated with proviral oligoclonality.

This sequence was found in an adult man with HIV who was CMV-seropositive. Recombination joined TRBV29-1 with TRBJ2-7; TRBD2 is a possible D gene, resting on 5 matching bases. Sequences were derived from CD4+ T cells sorted from PBMCs after approximately 19-hour stimulation, sampled from a patient who received antiretroviral therapy. Explained via the paper, the cell subset or site label denotes: CD40L+CD69+ CD4 T cells responding to HIV-1 Gag peptides. The nucleotide sequence reads as follows: TGCAGCGTTCTGGAGGTGACGTACGAGCAGTACTTC. It is translated as CSVLEVTYEQYF.